The 16 T cell receptor beta chains below all came from one sample that was sequenced in a study of control samples from healthy donors and cancer patients. This table comes from immunoSEQ multiplex PCR, and its TCRdb copy is limited to in-frame clones, with some not included. This sample has about 140,000 clones; 90% to 95% occur once, and the top ten carry roughly 14%. The source material was blood. These receptors were obtained from a man aged 35-49 years in good health.

The chain links TRBV18 to TRBJ2-5, with 11 bases identical to TRBD1. This CDR3 spans 16 amino acids. Germline lookup yields CDR1 KGHSH and CDR2 LQKENI. V trimming: 3 bases; J trimming: 4 bases; junction bases outside the gene matches: 7. Here the CDR3 DNA reads TGTGCCAGCTCACCCGCTTGGGGACAGGGGGGAGAGACCCAGTACTTC. Its translation is CASSPAWGQGGETQYF. The whole variable domain, filled in from reference TRBV18 and TRBJ2-5, reads NAGVMQNPRHLVRRRGQEARLRCSPMKGHSHVYWYRQLPEEGLKFMVYLQKENIIDESGMPKERFSAEFPKEGPSILRIQQVVRGDSAAYFCASSPAWGQGGETQYFGPGTRLLVL.

The chain has TRBV5-6 and TRBJ2-7; 11 bases line up with TRBD1. Germline loops: CDR1 SGHDT, CDR2 YYEEEE. Losses at the gene ends were 1 base for V and 5 bases for J; bases not matched to a gene: 5. This CDR3 has 15 amino acids. CDR3 in amino acids: CASSLPGQGDNEQYF. The CDR3 nucleotides read TGTGCCAGCAGCTTGCCGGGACAGGGGGATAACGAGCAGTACTTC.

The chain combines TRBV4-2 with TRBJ2-5, with TRBD2 identical over 12 bases. The junction had 6 bases not matched to a gene; V was cut back by 0 bases and J by 4 bases. The CDR3 runs 17 residues. CDR1 and CDR2 from the germline V gene are LGHNA and YNFKEQ. CDR3 loop: CASSQDLLAGGPETQYF. CDR3 nucleotide sequence: TGTGCCAGCAGCCAAGACCTACTAGCGGGGGGCCCAGAGACCCAGTACTTC.

This rearrangement joins TRBV4-1 to TRBJ2-2; 11 positions match TRBD2. The CDR3 sequence is 19 residues long. V shed 0 bases, J shed 4 bases, and the junction held 10 bases outside the gene matches. CDR1 is MGHRA and CDR2 is YSYEKL in the germline V gene. The CDR3 DNA reads TGCGCCAGCAGCCAAGATGATTTAGCGGGGGGGCTTAGCACCGGGGAGCTGTTTTTT. Its translation is CASSQDDLAGGLSTGELFF.

This clone was counted once. The genes are TRBV5-6 and TRBJ2-5; D gene unclear. This CDR3 spans 13 amino acids. Trimming cost V 4 bases and J 5 bases, with 12 bases left between them. Germline CDR1 is SGHDT and CDR2 is YYEEEE. Here the CDR3 reads CASSRRVTETQYF. The CDR3 coding sequence is TGTGCCAGCAGCCGGCGAGTGACGGAGACCCAGTACTTC.

V usage is TRBV5-6 and J usage is TRBJ2-2, with 9 bases fitting TRBD2. In germline, CDR1 is SGHDT, CDR2 YYEEEE. Unmatched junction bases numbered 5, after V lost 0 bases and J lost 5 bases. The CDR3 has 16 amino acids. CDR3: CASSLGTSVGTGELFF. The CDR3 DNA reads TGTGCCAGCAGCTTGGGGACTAGCGTAGGAACCGGGGAGCTGTTTTTT.

The gene calls are TRBV15 and TRBJ1-5; D call uncertain. The CDR3 has 16 amino acids. Germline lookup yields CDR1 LNHNV and CDR2 YYDKDF (reference sequence). Trimming took 3 bases from V and 0 from J, leaving 12 bases between them. In DNA, the CDR3 is TGTGCCACCAGCAGTATACGAGACGATAGCAATCAGCCCCAGCATTTT. This sequence encodes CATSSIRDDSNQPQHF.

The chain employs TRBV7-9 and TRBJ1-5; no definite D call. CDR1 SEHNR and CDR2 FQNEAQ come from the germline V gene (reference sequence). The V end lost 3 bases, the J end lost 6 bases, and 6 bases lay between the germline ends. This CDR3 is 12 amino acids long. CDR3 sequence reads: CASSFPGQPQHF. The CDR3 bases are TGTGCCAGCAGCTTTCCAGGTCAGCCCCAGCATTTT.

In DNA form, the CDR3 reads TGTGCCAGTAGTATAGGACAGTTCATGAACACTGAAGCTTTCTTT. Translated, it gives CASSIGQFMNTEAFF. V usage is TRBV19 and J usage is TRBJ1-1, with D tentatively TRBD1 (5 bases). The CDR3 sequence is 15 residues long. Trimming stripped 1 base from V and 0 bases from J, with 9 bases between. CDR1 LNHDA and CDR2 SQIVND come from the germline V gene (reference sequence).

This clone was detected once. The chain joins TRBV15 to TRBJ1-1; a possible D gene is TRBD1 (6 bases). Trimming left V 10 bases short and J 1 base short, with 10 bases between. This CDR3 has 12 residues. Germline V gives CDR1 LNHNV, CDR2 YYDKDF (reference sequence). CDR3 in amino acids: CASGQPNTEAFF. The CDR3 DNA follows: TGTGCCAGCGGACAGCCGAACACTGAAGCTTTCTTT.

This chain connects TRBV5-1 to TRBJ1-6; perhaps TRBD1 as D (6 bases). Looked up from germline, CDR1 is SGHRS and CDR2 is YFSETQ. Trimming took off 2 bases at V and 10 bases at J, with 10 bases between the two ends. The CDR3 runs 13 residues. CDR3 region: CASSFGGPSPLHF. CDR3 DNA sequence: TGCGCCAGCAGCTTCGGGGGGCCCTCACCCCTCCACTTT.

The V gene is TRBV2, the J gene TRBJ1-2; 8 bases agree with TRBD1. Unmatched junction bases numbered 5, after V lost 5 bases and J lost 0 bases. Germline V gives CDR1 SNHLY, CDR2 FYNNEI. CDR3 length: 15 amino acids. CDR3 sequence: CASSPQGASNYGYTF. The DNA for the CDR3 is TGTGCCAGCAGTCCTCAGGGGGCGTCTAACTATGGCTACACCTTC.

The chain couples TRBV5-1 to TRBJ1-1; D is possibly TRBD1 (5 bases). From germline, CDR1 is SGHRS and CDR2 YFSETQ. V lost 1 base and J 5 bases, leaving 9 bases between the germline ends. The CDR3 has 13 residues. CDR3 residues: CASSLRAGTEAFF. In nucleotides, the CDR3 is TGCGCCAGCAGCTTGAGGGCAGGGACTGAAGCTTTCTTT.

This rearrangement joins TRBV5-6 to TRBJ1-5; D ambiguous. Germline values: CDR1 SGHDT, CDR2 YYEEEE. Deletions cut 0 bases from V and 4 bases from J, with 8 bases between. This CDR3 contains 14 residues. CDR3 residues: CASSLGSSNQPQHF. CDR3 coding DNA: TGTGCCAGCAGCTTGGGTAGCAGTAATCAGCCCCAGCATTTT.

Only one count was recorded for this clone. The chain uses TRBV29-1 and TRBJ2-2; TRBD2 matches at 7 bases. The CDR3 loop spans 16 amino acids. The V gene end was trimmed by 0 bases and the J gene end by 2 bases; junction bases not matched to a gene: 6. Germline CDR1 and CDR2: SQVTM and ANQGSEA. The CDR3 nucleotides read TGCAGCGTTGAAGATCGGCTAGCGGACAACACCGGGGAGCTGTTTTTT. This encodes CSVEDRLADNTGELFF.

This sequence joins TRBV27 and TRBJ2-3, with D tentatively TRBD1 (5 bases). The germline V and J ends were trimmed by 4 bases and 3 bases, with 8 bases remaining between them. Germline assignment: CDR1 MNHEY and CDR2 SMNVEV (reference sequence). The CDR3 sequence is 13 residues long. The CDR3 protein is CASSSTETDTQYF. CDR3 in DNA: TGTGCCAGCAGTTCGACAGAAACAGATACGCAGTATTTT.